The 27 T cell receptor beta chains in this list originate from one sample, sequenced in a study of shared clonotypes between healthy human individuals (TCRdb year 2020). Library construction relied on the immunoSEQ multiplex PCR assay. TCRdb stores this immuneACCESS table with in-frame sequences only. Part of the clones is absent; in the studies checked, under half of the shortfall reflects unresolved V genes, and no reason is known for the rest. This sample is represented by approximately 460,000 clones; roughly three quarters of them were singletons. The ten largest clones capture more than 10% of the sample. Sequenced sample: PBMCs. The receptors come from a woman aged 40 to 50 in good health. Some clones in this sample may be carry-over from other donors' samples.

This clone came up a few times. The rearrangement links TRBV5-1 to TRBJ2-1; TRBD1 aligns across 8 bases. CDR1 is SGHRS, CDR2 YFSETQ, per germline. The CDR3 runs to 14 residues. With 4 bases clipped from V and 5 bases from J, the junction kept 5 bases outside the gene matches. CDR3 loop: CASSANRGNNEQFF. As DNA, the CDR3 is TGCGCCAGCAGCGCAAACAGGGGGAACAATGAGCAGTTCTTC.

This chain uses TRBV4-1 with TRBJ2-5; 8 bases align to TRBD2. V lost 2 bases and J lost 5; bases outside the gene matches: 7. Germline assignment: CDR1 MGHRA and CDR2 YSYEKL. This CDR3 has 15 amino acids. CDR3 DNA: TGCGCCAGCAGCCAATCCGGGGGGGCGCTGGAGACCCAGTACTTC. Translating gives CASSQSGGALETQYF.

V usage is TRBV7-9 and J usage is TRBJ1-5; D gene uncertain. The CDR3 runs 14 residues. The germline gives CDR1 SEHNR, CDR2 FQNEAQ (reference sequence). Between the trimmed V and J ends, which lost 5 bases and 7 bases, there was a span of 15 bases. The CDR3 reads CASSLAGDGQPQHF. The CDR3 DNA reads TGTGCCAGCAGCCTCGCAGGCGATGGGCAGCCCCAGCATTTT.

The chain uses TRBV28 and TRBJ2-1, with D possibly TRBD1 on 6 matching bases. V was pared by 5 bases and J by 13 bases, with 15 bases between. There are 12 residues in the CDR3. Germline CDR1 reads MDHEN; CDR2 reads SYDVKM. CDR3 in amino acids: CASSQYPGEQFF. The CDR3 region has the DNA TGTGCCAGCAGTCAATACCCAGGGGAACAGTTCTTC.

Concerning this clone itself: In the same sample, other DNA sequences code for this CDR3. CDR3 sequence reads: CASSLGGGGYNEQFF. CDR3 bases: TGTGCCAGCAGCTTAGGAGGAGGGGGCTACAATGAGCAGTTCTTC. The chain joins TRBV7-6 to TRBJ2-1, with D perhaps TRBD1 or TRBD2 (6 bases each). CDR1 SGHVS and CDR2 FNYEAQ come from the germline V gene. CDR3 length equals 15 residues. V lost 1 base to trimming and J lost 3 bases, with 10 bases between them.

About this clone: The likely explanation is a read error, given a far larger clone one base away. The chain couples TRBV27 to TRBJ2-3; no reliable D call. CDR3 length: 13 amino acids. From germline, CDR1 is MNHEY and CDR2 SMNVEV (reference sequence). DNA for the CDR3: TGTGCCAGCACAAGGTCCCACGGTGATACGCGGTATTTT. It codes for CASTRSHGDTRYF.

This chain connects TRBV5-1 to TRBJ2-2; 9 positions agree with TRBD2. Per germline, CDR1 SGHRS and CDR2 YFSETQ. V was pared by 4 bases and J by 5 bases, with 6 bases of the junction left unmatched. The CDR3 is made up of 15 amino acids. The CDR3 here is CASSAGGPGTGELFF. DNA of the CDR3: TGCGCCAGCAGCGCGGGAGGGCCGGGTACCGGGGAGCTGTTTTTT.

This rearrangement joins TRBV28 to TRBJ2-1; 7 bases match TRBD1. This CDR3 region has 13 residues. After removal of 6 bases from V and 10 bases from J, the junction contained 9 bases not matched to a gene. Germline V gives CDR1 MDHEN, CDR2 SYDVKM. In DNA form, the CDR3 reads TGTGCCAGCAGCCGCAGGGGGATGAGGGAGCAGTTCTTC. This sequence encodes CASSRRGMREQFF.

V is TRBV6-6 and J is TRBJ2-7, with a tentative D call TRBD2 (5 bases). The germline V gene has CDR1 MNHNY and CDR2 SVGAGI (reference sequence). CDR3 length: 13 residues. V lost 4 bases and J 6 bases, leaving 13 bases between the germline ends. Here the CDR3 reads CASSLQARGEQYF. The DNA for the CDR3 is TGTGCCAGCAGTTTACAAGCCCGGGGCGAGCAGTACTTC.

The genes are TRBV4-1 and TRBJ1-4; a weak D match, TRBD1 (6 bases). The CDR3 runs to 15 residues. Germline CDR1 reads MGHRA; CDR2 reads YSYEKL. Trimming took 8 bases from V and 8 from J, leaving 21 bases between them. The CDR3 DNA reads as TGCGCCAGCCGACTACCGGGGGGCCGTGGAGAAAAACTGTTTTTT. Amino acid sequence: CASRLPGGRGEKLFF.

The J gene is TRBJ1-1, the V gene TRBV10-3; 8 nucleotides align to TRBD1. Unmatched junction bases numbered 5, after V lost 4 bases and J lost 1 base. This CDR3 contains 15 residues. Germline V lookup: CDR1 ENHRY, CDR2 SYGVKD. The CDR3 coding sequence is TGTGCCATCAGTGGCCGGGGACAGGCGAACACTGAAGCTTTCTTT. This sequence encodes CAISGRGQANTEAFF.

This clone was seen more than once but under ten times. The chain links TRBV6-5 to TRBJ2-6; the D is unclear. Trimming removed 8 bases from V and 2 bases from J, with 7 bases in between. From germline, CDR1 is MNHEY and CDR2 SVGAGI. CDR3 size: 13 residues. The CDR3 DNA reads as TGTGCCAGCGTGTCCCCTGGGGCCAACGTCCTGACTTTC. Residues: CASVSPGANVLTF.

This chain joins TRBV6-5 and TRBJ1-1, with unresolved D. CDR3 size: 15 residues. Looked up from germline, CDR1 is MNHEY and CDR2 is SVGAGI. The V and J ends lost 0 bases and 0 bases respectively, with 8 bases between them. The CDR3 region is CASSYSTRVNTEAFF. CDR3 nucleotide sequence: TGTGCCAGCAGTTACTCGACACGCGTGAACACTGAAGCTTTCTTT.

In the case of this clone: Given a far larger clone just one base away, this is likely a sequencing read error. The rearrangement links TRBV11-1 to TRBJ1-4; D call uncertain. Germline lookup yields CDR1 SGHAT and CDR2 FQDESV (reference sequence). This CDR3 contains 14 residues. CDR3 sequence (DNA): TGTGCCGGCAGCGCCAGTACAACTAATGAAAAACTGTTTTTT. The encoded protein is CAGSASTTNEKLFF.

The CDR3 nucleotides read TGTGCCAGCAGTTACCCGGGACAGGGTGGTGAAAAACTGTTTTTT. Translating gives CASSYPGQGGEKLFF. The V gene is TRBV6-6, the J gene TRBJ1-4, with 9 bases fitting TRBD1. The CDR3 has 15 amino acids. V was pared by 2 bases and J by 7 bases, with 5 bases of the junction left unmatched. The germline V gene encodes CDR1 MNHNY and CDR2 SVGAGI (reference sequence).

This clone was seen only once. A far larger clone is only one base removed, so a read error is likely. The rearrangement links TRBV28 to TRBJ2-1; TRBD2 might be the D (6 bases). Germline-derived CDR1 and CDR2 are MDHEN and SYDVKM. The CDR3 is 17 amino acids. The CDR3 DNA reads as TGTGCCAGCAGTTTACCCCCCGGGGGAAGCTCCCACAATGAGCAGTTCTTC. Protein sequence: CASSLPPGGSSHNEQFF.

The chain couples TRBV7-2 to TRBJ2-7; TRBD2 is a possible D gene (5 bases). This CDR3 is 12 amino acids long. Trimming pared 5 bases from V and 7 bases from J, leaving 12 bases between. Germline V gene data show CDR1 as SGHTA and CDR2 as FQGNSA. CDR3 region: CASSLPPGEQYF. The CDR3 DNA reads as TGTGCCAGCAGCCTTCCCCCGGGGGAGCAGTACTTC.

About this clone itself: With a much larger clone just one base away, this may be a read error. The chain is built from TRBV28 and TRBJ2-2, with D perhaps given as TRBD1 or TRBD2 (6 bases each). This CDR3 contains 14 residues. Germline V gene sequence: CDR1 MDHEN, CDR2 SYDVKM. CDR3 region: CASTLGGLTGELVF. CDR3 nucleotides: TGTGCCAGCACCCTTGGGGGGCTCACCGGGGAGCTGGTTTTT.

In its sample, this clone was seen once. A far larger clone is one base from this, pointing to a likely read error. V usage is TRBV28 and J usage is TRBJ1-2; TRBD1 matches 7 bases. The germline V gene has CDR1 MDHEN and CDR2 SYDVKM. CDR3 size: 16 residues. DNA for the CDR3: TGTGCCGGCAGACTGAGTTTACAGGGGTTCGGCTATGGCTACACCTTC. Translating it yields CAGRLSLQGFGYGYTF.

The chain uses TRBV10-3 and TRBJ2-3, with TRBD2 matching 8 bases. Germline values: CDR1 ENHRY, CDR2 SYGVKD. This CDR3 is 18 amino acids long. Trimming took 0 bases from V and 2 from J; bases not matched to a gene: 10. The CDR3 coding sequence is TGTGCCATCAGTGAGTCTCAGGCGGGGGGTTTGTCCACAGATACGCAGTATTTT. This gives the protein CAISESQAGGLSTDTQYF.

This clone has a handful of counts. V usage is TRBV25-1 and J usage is TRBJ1-2, with D perhaps matching TRBD1 (6 bases). This CDR3 has 13 amino acids. Germline-derived CDR1 and CDR2 are MGHDK and SYGVNS. The V gene lost 5 bases and the J gene lost 8 bases, with 15 bases spanning the gap. CDR3 nucleotides: TGTGCCAGCAGTCAAGGGGGACCTTGGGGCTACACCTTC. This gives the protein CASSQGGPWGYTF.

The genes are TRBV5-1 and TRBJ2-6; D gene ambiguous. This CDR3 has 15 residues. The V end lost 2 bases, the J end lost 0 bases, and 6 bases lay between the germline ends. Germline assignment: CDR1 SGHRS and CDR2 YFSETQ. In DNA form, the CDR3 reads TGCGCCAGCAGCTTAACCAGCTCTGGGGCCAACGTCCTGACTTTC. Translating gives CASSLTSSGANVLTF.

The chain carries TRBV2 and TRBJ1-1; D is perhaps TRBD1 (6 bases). The V end was cut by 8 bases, the J end by 3 bases, with 19 bases between. This CDR3 is built from 15 residues. CDR1 and CDR2 (germline): SNHLY, FYNNEI. The CDR3 loop reads CASVPLGGAYTEAFF. The CDR3 DNA is TGTGCCAGCGTCCCCCTGGGGGGCGCGTACACTGAAGCTTTCTTT.

The chain has TRBV9 and TRBJ2-7, with 7 bases that match TRBD2. Per germline, CDR1 SGDLS and CDR2 YYNGEE. CDR3 size: 15 residues. V shed 4 bases and J 3 bases; nucleotides not matched to a gene: 10. The chain's CDR3 is CASSPRSSGDYEQYF. CDR3 DNA: TGTGCCAGCAGCCCCAGGTCTAGCGGAGACTACGAGCAGTACTTC.

This chain joins TRBV7-8 and TRBJ1-1; the D gene is possibly TRBD1 (6 bases). The CDR3 is 16 residues long. V was trimmed by 8 bases and J by 0 bases, leaving 19 bases between them. Germline values: CDR1 SGHVS, CDR2 FQNEAQ. The CDR3 nucleotides read TGTGCCAGCGGGGGGGCCCGGCAGGGTGTGAACACTGAAGCTTTCTTT. Translating it yields CASGGARQGVNTEAFF.

The rearrangement joins TRBV4-1 to TRBJ1-1; D is unclear. CDR3 length: 15 residues. Deletions cut 0 bases from V and 1 base from J, with 9 bases between. Germline V gene sequence: CDR1 MGHRA, CDR2 YSYEKL. The CDR3 sequence is CASSQDIARNTEAFF. The CDR3 DNA follows: TGCGCCAGCAGCCAAGATATTGCCCGGAACACTGAAGCTTTCTTT.

This clone was detected a few times. The chain employs TRBV30 and TRBJ1-5; D is uncertain. This CDR3 is 13 amino acids long. Germline V gene data show CDR1 as GTSNPN and CDR2 as SVGIG (reference sequence). Deletions cut 1 base from V and 3 bases from J, with 7 bases between. In nucleotides, the CDR3 is TGTGCCTGGAGTGGTACACTCAATCAGCCCCAGCATTTT. This sequence encodes CAWSGTLNQPQHF.